These 13 T cell receptor beta chains came from one sample sequenced in a study of Ad26.COV2.S vaccination and SARS-CoV-2 variants. TCRdb keeps only in-frame clones here, not all; method: immunoSEQ multiplex PCR. The sample has roughly 270,000 clones, over 75% seen once. Stated treatment: about 20 received Ad26.COV2.S at low or high dose, single or two shots; five or six received placebo; per-sample allocation not given. Sample collection was performed on day 63 after the first vaccine or placebo injection. Sequences were derived from peripheral blood, sampled in a trial of Ad26.COV2.S vaccine versus placebo. The receptors stem from a person aged 18 to 59 who received the Ad26.COV2.S COVID-19 vaccine or a placebo.

V usage is TRBV2 and J usage is TRBJ2-7, with a possible D match to TRBD2 (7 bases). The CDR3 runs to 14 residues. CDR1 is SNHLY, CDR2 FYNNEI, per germline. Trimming removed 6 bases at V and 5 bases at J, with 17 bases between. The CDR3 DNA reads TGTGCCAGCAGCGGACTCCGCGGGGGCGACGAGCAGTACTTC. It codes for CASSGLRGGDEQYF.

The rearrangement links TRBV6-1 to TRBJ1-1, with D tentatively TRBD1 (5 bases). This CDR3 region has 17 residues. The germline CDR1 and CDR2 sequences are MNHNS and SASEGT. Trimming stripped 4 bases from V and 3 bases from J, with 21 bases between. CDR3 residues: CASSGLTGGTADTEAFF. CDR3 nucleotides: TGTGCCAGCAGTGGTCTTACAGGTGGGACGGCGGACACTGAAGCTTTCTTT.

The CDR3 DNA reads as TGTGCCAGCAGCCAATCGCGGGGGGAGTGGAATGGCTACACCTTC. Translating gives CASSQSRGEWNGYTF. This rearrangement joins TRBV16 to TRBJ1-2, with a tentative D call TRBD1 (5 bases). The CDR3 runs 15 residues. Germline V gene lookup returns CDR1 KGHSY and CDR2 FQNENV. Deletions cut 0 bases from V and 6 bases from J, with 14 bases between.

This clone was seen only once. The rearrangement uses TRBV13 and TRBJ2-3, with 12 nucleotides matching TRBD1. CDR1 is PRHDT, CDR2 FYEKMQ, per germline (reference sequence). V shed 5 bases and J 0 bases; nucleotides not matched to a gene: 3. This CDR3 spans 16 amino acids. CDR3 in amino acids: CASSLGTGGSTDTQYF. The CDR3 DNA reads TGTGCCAGCAGCCTCGGGACAGGGGGCAGCACAGATACGCAGTATTTT.

J is TRBJ1-1 and V is TRBV6-5, with 9 positions matching TRBD1. After removal of 6 bases from V and 4 bases from J, the junction contained 9 bases not matched to a gene. Germline values: CDR1 MNHEY, CDR2 SVGAGI. This CDR3 region has 15 residues. The CDR3 sequence is CASRDRGSRGTEAFF. The CDR3 nucleotides read TGTGCCAGCAGGGACAGGGGAAGTCGTGGCACTGAAGCTTTCTTT.

The chain carries TRBV3-1 (or the pseudogene TRBV3-2) and TRBJ2-3; D is perhaps TRBD2 (5 bases). Germline V gives CDR1 LGHDT, CDR2 YNNKEL (reference sequence). CDR3 size: 16 residues. The V and J ends lost 0 bases and 1 base respectively, with 11 bases between them. This chain's CDR3 is CASSQDPGSGTDTQYF. The CDR3 DNA reads TGTGCCAGCAGCCAAGACCCGGGATCGGGCACAGATACGCAGTATTTT.

The V call is TRBV6-5, the J call TRBJ1-4; a weak D match, TRBD1 (6 bases). The V gene's germline CDR1 is MNHEY and CDR2 SVGAGI. V lost 7 bases to trimming and J lost 0 bases, with 9 bases between them. CDR3 length equals 14 residues. The CDR3 sequence is CASKPGATNEKLFF. The CDR3 DNA follows: TGTGCCAGCAAACCAGGGGCAACTAATGAAAAACTGTTTTTT.

CDR3 loop: CAIRRQGASSYNEQFF. DNA for the CDR3: TGTGCCATCAGAAGACAGGGGGCTAGCTCCTACAATGAGCAGTTCTTC. This chain connects TRBV10-3 to TRBJ2-1; 10 bases are shared with TRBD1. Germline V gives CDR1 ENHRY, CDR2 SYGVKD. V dropped 6 bases and J dropped 0; count of bases not matched to a gene: 5. The CDR3 totals 16 residues.

The V and J genes are TRBV7-2 and TRBJ2-7, with 13 bases identical to TRBD2. The CDR3 is 15 amino acids. The V gene end was trimmed by 1 base and the J gene end by 6 bases; junction bases not matched to a gene: 3. Germline V gene data show CDR1 as SGHTA and CDR2 as FQGNSA. The CDR3 DNA follows: TGTGCCAGCAGCTTAGGGGGGACTAGCGGGACCGAGCAGTACTTC. Translating it yields CASSLGGTSGTEQYF. The full variable domain, with the rest looked up from reference TRBV7-2 and TRBJ2-7, is GAGVSQSPSNKVTEKGKDVELRCDPISGHTALYWYRQSLGQGLEFLIYFQGNSAPDKSGLPSDRFSAERTGGSVSTLTIQRTQQEDSAVYLCASSLGGTSGTEQYFGPGTRLTVT.

This clone was found a few times. The chain couples TRBV20-1 to TRBJ2-7; TRBD2 might be the D (5 bases). The CDR3 sequence is 11 residues long. Germline CDR1 DFQATT, CDR2 SNEGSKA (reference sequence). V dropped 4 bases and J dropped 3 bases, with 7 bases sitting between them. CDR3 in amino acids: CSANGVYEQYF. CDR3 DNA: TGCAGTGCTAACGGGGTCTACGAGCAGTACTTC.

The gene calls are TRBV7-3 and TRBJ1-2; possibly TRBD1 for D (5 bases). This CDR3 has 15 residues. The V gene lost 5 bases and the J gene lost 5 bases, with 18 bases spanning the gap. Germline CDR1 and CDR2: SGHTA and FQGTGA. The DNA for the CDR3 is TGTGCCAGCAGCCCCACCGGGGTGGGGCCTTATGGCTACACCTTC. As protein: CASSPTGVGPYGYTF.

CDR3 sequence (DNA): TGTGCCTGGAGATCGGGTCTCGGTGAAAAACTGTTTTTT. This sequence encodes CAWRSGLGEKLFF. The gene calls are TRBV30 and TRBJ1-4; no definite D call. The CDR3 has 13 amino acids. V lost 3 bases to trimming and J lost 7 bases, with 12 bases between them. Germline CDR1 is GTSNPN and CDR2 is SVGIG (reference sequence).

The V call is TRBV30, the J call TRBJ2-2, with D possibly called TRBD1 or TRBD2 (6 bases each). V dropped 5 bases and J dropped 3 bases, with 16 bases sitting between them. Germline-derived CDR1 and CDR2 are GTSNPN and SVGIG (reference sequence). The CDR3 is made up of 15 amino acids. The CDR3 DNA follows: TGTGCCTGGGCCGGAGGGGGGAGTCACACCGGGGAGCTGTTTTTT. Protein: CAWAGGGSHTGELFF.